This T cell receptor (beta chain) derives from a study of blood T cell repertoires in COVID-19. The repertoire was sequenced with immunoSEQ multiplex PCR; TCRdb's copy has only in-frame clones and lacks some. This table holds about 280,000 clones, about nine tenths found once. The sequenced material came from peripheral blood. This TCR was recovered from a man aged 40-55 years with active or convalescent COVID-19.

This CDR3 reads CASSETTLQIAKNIQYF. The CDR3 DNA reads TGTGCCAGCAGTGAAACGACCCTACAGATAGCCAAAAACATTCAGTACTTC. The chain has TRBV6-1 and TRBJ2-4; unclear D gene. The CDR3 is 17 amino acids. Trimming removed 2 bases at V and 0 bases at J, with 14 bases between. Germline loops: CDR1 MNHNS, CDR2 SASEGT.